This passage covers 18 T cell receptor beta chains from one sample sequenced in a study of blood T cell repertoires in COVID-19. Clones were sequenced by immunoSEQ multiplex PCR, and TCRdb holds only the in-frame ones, with some missing. The sample includes 130,000 to 150,000 clones, around four fifths seen only once; the top ten take roughly 3%. The material sequenced was peripheral blood. These receptors were collected from a woman aged 40 to 49 with active or convalescent COVID-19.

The rearrangement joins TRBV11-2 to TRBJ1-2; TRBD1 might be the D (6 bases). CDR1 SGHAT and CDR2 FQNNGV come from the germline V gene. This CDR3 contains 17 residues. V was cut by 3 bases and J by 1 base, with 18 bases left in between. CDR3 sequence (DNA): TGTGCCAGCAGCTTGCGCTCACAGGGAATAGTTAACTATGGCTACACCTTC. It encodes CASSLRSQGIVNYGYTF.

The rearrangement uses TRBV29-1 and TRBJ1-1; a weak D match, TRBD1 (6 bases). The V end lost 3 bases, the J end lost 0 bases, and 14 bases lay between the germline ends. This CDR3 is 15 amino acids long. Germline V gene sequence: CDR1 SQVTM, CDR2 ANQGSEA. CDR3 sequence reads: CSVEGTRDMNTEAFF. The CDR3, as DNA: TGCAGCGTTGAGGGGACCAGGGACATGAACACTGAAGCTTTCTTT.

The chain carries TRBV30 and TRBJ1-2, with D perhaps TRBD1 (5 bases). V lost 1 base and J lost 5, with 5 bases in between. The CDR3 is 11 amino acids. CDR1 is GTSNPN and CDR2 is SVGIG in the germline V gene (reference sequence). The CDR3: CAWSAGYGYTF. Written as DNA, the CDR3 is TGTGCCTGGAGTGCAGGGTATGGCTACACCTTC.

The chain combines TRBV28 with TRBJ1-1; D is possibly TRBD1 (5 bases). This CDR3 contains 17 residues. Trimming removed 3 bases at V and 5 bases at J, with 22 bases between. Germline assignment: CDR1 MDHEN and CDR2 SYDVKM. The CDR3 sequence is CASSLGDIREVRTEAFF. CDR3 sequence (DNA): TGTGCCAGCAGTTTGGGGGATATCAGGGAGGTGAGGACTGAAGCTTTCTTT. The whole variable domain, remainder taken from reference TRBV28 and TRBJ1-1, is DVKVTQSSRYLVKRTGEKVFLECVQDMDHENMFWYRQDPGLGLRLIYFSYDVKMKEKGDIPEGYSVSREKKERFSLILESASTNQTSMYLCASSLGDIREVRTEAFFGQGTRLTVV.

The rearrangement uses TRBV5-6 and TRBJ1-2; D not resolved. The CDR3 is 11 residues long. The germline V gene has CDR1 SGHDT and CDR2 YYEEEE. V was cut by 2 bases and J by 8 bases, with 7 bases left in between. In nucleotides, the CDR3 is TGTGCCAGCAGCTTACTAAGGGGCTACACCTTC. Protein product: CASSLLRGYTF. Supplemented by reference TRBV5-6 and TRBJ1-2, the full variable domain reads DAGVTQSPTHLIKTRGQQVTLRCSPKSGHDTVSWYQQALGQGPQFIFQYYEEEERQRGNFPDRFSGHQFPNYSSELNVNALLLGDSALYLCASSLLRGYTFGSGTRLTVV.

In its sample, this clone was seen once. The J gene is TRBJ2-7, the V gene TRBV7-2, with 15 positions matching TRBD2. Trimming at V came to 6 bases and at J to 5 bases, leaving 8 bases not matched to a gene. The germline CDR1 and CDR2 sequences are SGHTA and FQGNSA. The CDR3 runs to 16 residues. The CDR3 DNA follows: TGTGCCAGCAGGGGGACTAGCGGGAGGTATTTTAACGAGCAGTACTTC. It specifies CASRGTSGRYFNEQYF.

In DNA form, the CDR3 reads TGTGCCAGCAGCTTAGGTGGCGAGGGCACTGAAGCTTTCTTT. Translating gives CASSLGGEGTEAFF. The genes are TRBV11-2 and TRBJ1-1; D not certain. V lost 1 base, J lost 4 bases, and 10 bases lay in between. Germline values: CDR1 SGHAT, CDR2 FQNNGV. This CDR3 spans 14 amino acids.

V is TRBV30 and J is TRBJ1-2; D call uncertain. Trimming removed 0 bases from V and 8 bases from J, with 13 bases in between. CDR1 and CDR2 (germline): GTSNPN, SVGIG (reference sequence). This CDR3 contains 13 residues. In nucleotides, the CDR3 is TGTGCCTGGAGTGTACGATTTATAGAGGGCTACACCTTC. This translates into CAWSVRFIEGYTF. Full variable domain (remainder filled in from reference TRBV30 and TRBJ1-2): SQTIHQWPATLVQPVGSPLSLECTVEGTSNPNLYWYRQAAGRGLQLLFYSVGIGQISSEVPQNLSASRPQDRQFILSSKKLLLSDSGFYLCAWSVRFIEGYTFGSGTRLTVV.

This clone was counted only a few times. The genes are TRBV7-2 and TRBJ2-7; 9 bases map to TRBD1. The J segment lost 2 bases and the V segment lost 5 bases, leaving 7 bases of the junction unmatched. Germline CDR1 is SGHTA and CDR2 is FQGNSA. The length of the CDR3 is 15 residues. Written as DNA, the CDR3 is TGTGCCAGCAGCACAGGAGGGACAGGGACCTACGAGCAGTACTTC. Translation: CASSTGGTGTYEQYF.

For the CDR3, the DNA is TGTGCCAGCAGCGTACCGACAGGGGTCCTCTCCTACGAGCAGTACTTC. It translates to CASSVPTGVLSYEQYF. The V call is TRBV5-6, the J call TRBJ2-7, with TRBD1 matching 8 bases. The V gene end was trimmed by 4 bases and the J gene end by 0 bases; junction bases not matched to a gene: 9. This CDR3 contains 16 residues. Germline assignment: CDR1 SGHDT and CDR2 YYEEEE.

The chain recombines TRBV4-1 with TRBJ2-4; D is possibly TRBD1 (5 bases). CDR1 MGHRA and CDR2 YSYEKL come from the germline V gene. The CDR3 contains 16 residues. Trimming took 3 bases from V and 3 from J, leaving 15 bases between them. The CDR3 loop is CASSQEPRRGKNIQYF. In DNA, the CDR3 is TGCGCCAGCAGCCAGGAGCCTAGAAGGGGCAAAAACATTCAGTACTTC.

This clone was found once. J is TRBJ1-6 and V is TRBV15; D remains ambiguous. CDR1 and CDR2 (germline): LNHNV, YYDKDF (reference sequence). The CDR3 runs 18 residues. V was trimmed by 0 bases and J by 0 bases, leaving 12 bases between them. The DNA of the CDR3 is TGTGCCACCAGCAGAGATCGGTCCTGGAGCTCCTATAATTCACCCCTCCACTTT. Its translation is CATSRDRSWSSYNSPLHF.

The rearrangement joins TRBV5-1 to TRBJ2-1, with D perhaps TRBD2 (5 bases). The V end lost 5 bases, the J end lost 0 bases, and 12 bases lay between the germline ends. The V gene's germline CDR1 is SGHRS and CDR2 YFSETQ. The CDR3 runs 15 residues. The CDR3 DNA is TGCGCCAGCAGAGGGCGGGTTAGCTCCTACAATGAGCAGTTCTTC. It codes for CASRGRVSSYNEQFF. The complete variable domain, with remaining parts taken from reference TRBV5-1 and TRBJ2-1, reads KAGVTQTPRYLIKTRGQQVTLSCSPISGHRSVSWYQQTPGQGLQFLFEYFSETQRNKGNFPGRFSGRQFSNSRSEMNVSTLELGDSALYLCASRGRVSSYNEQFFGPGTRLTVL.

V is TRBV30 and J is TRBJ1-3; D gene ambiguous. The CDR3 covers 14 residues. V shed 4 bases and J shed 0 bases, with 10 bases lying between them. The V gene's germline CDR1 is GTSNPN and CDR2 SVGIG (reference sequence). This CDR3 reads CAWTRRGSGNTIYF. The CDR3 nucleotides read TGTGCCTGGACCCGGCGGGGCTCTGGAAACACCATATATTTT.

J is TRBJ2-1 and V is TRBV28, with 10 bases identical to TRBD2. Unmatched junction bases numbered 5, after V lost 3 bases and J lost 9 bases. This CDR3 is 14 amino acids long. Germline V gene sequence: CDR1 MDHEN, CDR2 SYDVKM. The CDR3 reads CASSFSLAGVEQFF. CDR3 sequence (DNA): TGTGCCAGCAGTTTCTCGCTAGCGGGAGTTGAGCAGTTCTTC. Looking up the rest from reference TRBV28 and TRBJ2-1 gives the full variable domain: DVKVTQSSRYLVKRTGEKVFLECVQDMDHENMFWYRQDPGLGLRLIYFSYDVKMKEKGDIPEGYSVSREKKERFSLILESASTNQTSMYLCASSFSLAGVEQFFGPGTRLTVL.

V gene TRBV5-4 combines with J gene TRBJ1-4, with TRBD1 as a possible D gene (5 bases). Looked up from germline, CDR1 is SGHNT and CDR2 is YYREEE (reference sequence). Between the trimmed V and J ends, which lost 3 bases and 6 bases, there was a span of 18 bases. This CDR3 contains 16 residues. This CDR3 reads CASSSGAGQTYEKLFF. For the CDR3, the DNA is TGTGCCAGCAGCTCCGGTGCGGGGCAGACTTATGAAAAACTGTTTTTT.

The chain links TRBV6-4 to TRBJ1-1; D unclear. The CDR3 spans 13 residues. V gave up 0 bases and J gave up 4 bases, with 6 bases separating them. Looked up from germline, CDR1 is MRHNA and CDR2 is SNTAGT. The CDR3 DNA reads TGTGCCAGCAGTGACTCATTACTCACTGAAGCTTTCTTT. Amino acid sequence: CASSDSLLTEAFF.

The chain carries TRBV9 and TRBJ2-1; 9 nucleotides match TRBD1. Germline loops: CDR1 SGDLS, CDR2 YYNGEE. V shed 4 bases and J 7 bases; nucleotides not matched to a gene: 9. The CDR3 sequence is 15 residues long. DNA of the CDR3: TGTGCCAGCAGCTTACAGGGGGCCCCAGGGAATGAGCAGTTCTTC. Translating it yields CASSLQGAPGNEQFF.